One and the same sample provided the 23 T cell receptor beta chains below, sequenced in a study of cytomegalovirus exposure and HLA in healthy donors. PCR employed 60 Vbeta and 13 Jbeta primers. The assay was immunoSEQ multiplex PCR, and TCRdb's table has in-frame clones only and misses some. The table includes approximately 140,000 clones, approximately 80% detected once. Sequencing was performed on PBMCs. Source of these receptors: a woman in her forties in good health and CMV-seropositive.

V gene TRBV6-5 combines with J gene TRBJ2-3; possible D gene TRBD1, 6 bases. This CDR3 has 13 residues. The V and J ends lost 6 bases and 4 bases respectively, with 11 bases between them. Germline lookup yields CDR1 MNHEY and CDR2 SVGAGI. The CDR3 bases are TGTGCCAGCAGGAACCAGGGGTCAGATACGCAGTATTTT. Its protein product is CASRNQGSDTQYF.

As for this clone: Additional DNA sequences in this sample encode the identical CDR3. This sequence joins TRBV7-9 and TRBJ1-1; no clear D gene. This CDR3 has 14 amino acids. Per the germline V gene, CDR1 is SEHNR and CDR2 is FQNEAQ (reference sequence). V dropped 1 base and J dropped 0 bases, with 6 bases sitting between them. The CDR3 loop reads CASSLGLLNTEAFF. The CDR3 DNA reads as TGTGCCAGCAGCTTAGGACTGCTGAACACTGAAGCTTTCTTT.

This rearrangement joins TRBV11-3 to TRBJ1-2; 9 positions match TRBD1. The CDR3 covers 13 residues. Germline V CDR1 and CDR2: SGHNT, YENEEA. The J segment lost 7 bases and the V segment lost 5 bases, leaving 5 bases of the junction unmatched. Written as DNA, the CDR3 is TGTGCCAGCAGCCAATCGGACAGGGGTGGCTACACCTTC. This translates into CASSQSDRGGYTF. Looking up the rest from reference TRBV11-3 and TRBJ1-2 gives the full variable domain: EAGVVQSPRYKIIEKKQPVAFWCNPISGHNTLYWYLQNLGQGPELLIRYENEEAVDDSQLPKDRFSAERLKGVDSTLKIQPAELGDSAVYLCASSQSDRGGYTFGSGTRLTVV.

The genes are TRBV5-1 and TRBJ2-1, with 7 bases that match TRBD1. This CDR3 spans 13 amino acids. The germline V gene has CDR1 SGHRS and CDR2 YFSETQ. V dropped 4 bases and J dropped 5; count of bases not matched to a gene: 3. The CDR3 region is CASSPTGNNEQFF. CDR3 nucleotide sequence: TGCGCCAGCAGCCCGACAGGGAACAATGAGCAGTTCTTC.

The chain combines TRBV2 with TRBJ2-1; TRBD1 matches 7 bases. Germline CDR1 is SNHLY and CDR2 is FYNNEI. The CDR3 length is 14 residues. Germline trimming cut 6 bases from V and 4 bases from J; bases unmatched to any gene: 6. CDR3 protein: CASRGQLSYNEQFF. The CDR3 DNA reads TGTGCCAGCAGGGGACAGTTGTCTTACAATGAGCAGTTCTTC.

This chain links TRBV28 with TRBJ2-1; tentatively, D is TRBD2 (5 bases). CDR1 and CDR2 from the germline V gene are MDHEN and SYDVKM. V was pared by 7 bases and J by 0 bases, with 19 bases between. This CDR3 region has 17 residues. The CDR3, as DNA: TGTGCCAGCACCTCCTCGGGGATGAGAAGCTCCTACAATGAGCAGTTCTTC. Its protein is CASTSSGMRSSYNEQFF.

The chain recombines TRBV11-2 with TRBJ1-1, with TRBD1 identical over 7 bases. Germline CDR1 reads SGHAT; CDR2 reads FQNNGV. There are 15 residues in the CDR3. The ends lost 1 base at V and 5 bases at J; junction bases unmatched: 7. The CDR3 nucleotides are TGTGCCAGCAGCTTAGGACTGACAGGGAAAACTGAAGCTTTCTTT. Protein: CASSLGLTGKTEAFF.

This clone was observed once. V and J are TRBV10-3 and TRBJ1-1; D unresolved. From germline, CDR1 is ENHRY and CDR2 SYGVKD. This CDR3 has 14 residues. V lost 3 bases and J lost 3, with 11 bases in between. As DNA, the CDR3 is TGTGCCATCAGTGAAACAGTATATTACACTGAAGCTTTCTTT. Translating it yields CAISETVYYTEAFF.

V usage is TRBV5-4 and J usage is TRBJ1-1, with 12 bases that match TRBD1. The CDR3 loop spans 17 amino acids. With V trimmed by 4 bases and J by 5 bases, 12 bases remained unmatched. Germline assignment: CDR1 SGHNT and CDR2 YYREEE (reference sequence). The CDR3 DNA is TGTGCCAGCAGCCCGGGACAGGGGGCGTTAGTGGAGACTGAAGCTTTCTTT. Translating gives CASSPGQGALVETEAFF.

The gene calls are TRBV28 and TRBJ2-1; the D gene is possibly TRBD2 (5 bases). Germline-derived CDR1 and CDR2 are MDHEN and SYDVKM. The CDR3 consists of 14 residues. V lost 6 bases and J lost 3, with 12 bases in between. Here the CDR3 DNA reads TGTGCCAGCAGAGGCGGGCCTTTCTACAATGAGCAGTTCTTC. The encoded protein is CASRGGPFYNEQFF.

The chain couples TRBV28 to TRBJ2-7, with D maybe TRBD2 (6 bases). CDR3 length: 17 residues. V was clipped by 6 bases and J by 0 bases, with 21 bases between them. CDR1 is MDHEN, CDR2 SYDVKM, per germline. The CDR3 DNA sequence: TGTGCCAGCAGGGACGGTCCTGGCGGGACGCGCTCCTACGAGCAGTACTTC. This gives the protein CASRDGPGGTRSYEQYF.

This clone was seen just once. This sample also contains other DNA sequences that code for the same CDR3. The chain combines TRBV6-1 with TRBJ1-2, with a weak D call TRBD1 (6 bases). Germline-derived CDR1 and CDR2 are MNHNS and SASEGT. V was shortened by 7 bases and J by 13 bases, with 19 bases between the two germline ends. The CDR3 runs to 12 residues. CDR3 sequence: CASKGQASGRTF. CDR3 nucleotides: TGTGCCAGCAAGGGACAAGCCTCCGGTCGCACCTTC.

CDR3 DNA: TGTGCCACCTTCAGCGGGAGGGGCTTCTACGAGCAGTACTTC. It codes for CATFSGRGFYEQYF. This chain uses TRBV6-5 with TRBJ2-7, with TRBD2 matching over 10 bases. With 10 bases clipped from V and 3 bases from J, the junction kept 9 bases outside the gene matches. The germline gives CDR1 MNHEY, CDR2 SVGAGI. CDR3 length equals 14 residues.

The gene calls are TRBV28 and TRBJ2-1; TRBD1 matches 10 bases. The CDR3 is made up of 16 amino acids. In germline, CDR1 is MDHEN, CDR2 SYDVKM. The ends lost 6 bases at V and 6 bases at J; junction bases unmatched: 11. The CDR3 region is CASSSPGTGVRNEQFF. The CDR3 DNA follows: TGTGCCAGCAGCTCCCCCGGGACAGGGGTTCGCAATGAGCAGTTCTTC.

V usage is TRBV11-2 and J usage is TRBJ2-1, with D perhaps TRBD2 (6 bases). Germline CDR1 and CDR2: SGHAT and FQNNGV. This CDR3 spans 14 amino acids. Trimming cost V 4 bases and J 8 bases, with 15 bases left between them. In nucleotides, the CDR3 is TGTGCCAGCAGCTCCCCCTGGGGGGTCGATGAGCAGTTCTTC. This translates into CASSSPWGVDEQFF.

This rearrangement joins TRBV6-1 to TRBJ2-7, with a tentative D call TRBD2 (6 bases). This CDR3 has 15 amino acids. With 3 bases removed from V and 8 bases from J, the gap between germline ends came to 20 bases. Germline-derived CDR1 and CDR2 are MNHNS and SASEGT. This CDR3 reads CASSEGGVPPTQQYF. CDR3 bases: TGTGCCAGCAGTGAGGGCGGGGTCCCTCCTACGCAGCAGTACTTC.

The chain is built from TRBV4-2 and TRBJ2-5, with 9 bases fitting TRBD1. Unmatched junction bases numbered 6, after V lost 4 bases and J lost 0 bases. In germline, CDR1 is LGHNA, CDR2 YNFKEQ. The CDR3 runs 16 residues. CDR3 bases: TGTGCCAGCAGCCTCTCGACAGGGGGGTACCAAGAGACCCAGTACTTC. It translates to CASSLSTGGYQETQYF.

V and J are TRBV7-9 and TRBJ2-3; TRBD2 agrees at 15 bases. In germline, CDR1 is SEHNR, CDR2 FQNEAQ (reference sequence). The CDR3 has 18 residues. J was trimmed by 0 bases and V by 3 bases; bases with no gene match: 4. The CDR3, as DNA: TGTGCCAGCAGCTTGGGACTAGCGGGAGGCCCGAGCACAGATACGCAGTATTTT. Its translation: CASSLGLAGGPSTDTQYF.

The CDR3: CASSLQFLAGGLDEQFF. In DNA, the CDR3 is TGTGCCAGCAGCCTACAGTTCTTAGCGGGAGGGTTGGATGAGCAGTTCTTC. This chain links TRBV7-2 with TRBJ2-1, with 11 bases identical to TRBD2. This CDR3 spans 17 amino acids. Germline values: CDR1 SGHTA, CDR2 FQGNSA. V lost 5 bases, J lost 8 bases, and 14 bases stayed unmatched.

The chain employs TRBV11-2 and TRBJ2-2; 10 nucleotides agree with TRBD1. The CDR3 spans 16 residues. Germline V gene data show CDR1 as SGHAT and CDR2 as FQNNGV. The junction had 11 bases not matched to a gene; V was cut back by 6 bases and J by 7 bases. The CDR3 sequence is CASSTGTGARNGELFF. The CDR3 DNA is TGTGCCAGCAGTACCGGGACAGGGGCGAGGAACGGGGAGCTGTTTTTT.

The chain employs TRBV7-9 and TRBJ2-7; a possible D gene is TRBD1 (5 bases). The CDR3 length is 11 residues. The V gene's germline CDR1 is SEHNR and CDR2 FQNEAQ (reference sequence). V lost 7 bases to trimming and J lost 8 bases, with 12 bases between them. For the CDR3, the DNA is TGTGCCAGCACCAGGGCGGACAAGCAGTACTTC. It codes for CASTRADKQYF. Together with reference TRBV7-9 and TRBJ2-7, the CDR3 gives the full variable domain: DTGVSQNPRHKITKRGQNVTFRCDPISEHNRLYWYRQTLGQGPEFLTYFQNEAQLEKSRLLSDRFSAERPKGSFSTLEIQRTEQGDSAMYLCASTRADKQYFGPGTRLTVT.

This clone was observed once. The CDR3 DNA reads TGTGCCAGCAGTTCCGACCTAGGGGTCAATGAGCAGTTCTTC. Translated: CASSSDLGVNEQFF. The V gene is TRBV28, the J gene TRBJ2-1; maybe TRBD1 (5 bases). The CDR3 consists of 14 residues. Germline loops: CDR1 MDHEN, CDR2 SYDVKM. With 4 bases removed from V and 6 bases from J, the gap between germline ends came to 13 bases.

The rearrangement joins TRBV7-8 to TRBJ2-7; 13 bases map to TRBD2. This CDR3 spans 14 amino acids. Germline V gives CDR1 SGHVS, CDR2 FQNEAQ. V lost 3 bases to trimming and J lost 4 bases; unmatched junction nucleotides: 0. Here the CDR3 reads CASSLTSGGYEQYF. The CDR3 nucleotides read TGTGCCAGCAGCTTGACTAGCGGGGGGTACGAGCAGTACTTC. The full variable domain, with the rest looked up from reference TRBV7-8 and TRBJ2-7, is GAGVSQSPRYKVAKRGQDVALRCDPISGHVSLFWYQQALGQGPEFLTYFQNEAQLDKSGLPSDRFFAERPEGSVSTLKIQRTQQEDSAVYLCASSLTSGGYEQYFGPGTRLTVT.